Following are 10 T cell receptor beta chains from one sample sequenced in a study of blood T cells in healthy people across ages. A second about 7 to 12 cycle PCR used barcoded and J-beta primers. Using its own MiXCR run on the 5' RACE reads, TCRdb lists one record per CDR3 protein. The repertoire holds about 2 million distinct CDR3 sequences, with roughly 50% as singletons. The sample consisted of blood. These receptors originate from a woman in her thirties or forties in good health.

The genes are TRBV12-3 or TRBV12-4 and TRBJ2-5, with 7 positions matching TRBD1. The J call may be mistaken, given a closer DNA end match to TRBJ2-7. The CDR3 runs 12 residues. CDR3 coding DNA: TGTGCCAGCGCAGGACAGGCCTACGAGCAGTACTTC. Its protein is CASAGQAYEQYF.

V and J are TRBV27 and TRBJ1-5, with D hard to call. V lost 6 bases, J lost 3 bases, and 6 bases lay in between. The CDR3 sequence is 12 residues long. CDR1 and CDR2 from the germline V gene are MNHEY and SMNVEV (reference sequence). In DNA form, the CDR3 reads TGTGCCAGCAGCTATCACAATCAGCCCCAGCATTTT. Amino acid sequence: CASSYHNQPQHF.

The rearrangement joins TRBV10-3 to TRBJ2-5; D is ambiguous. This CDR3 contains 13 residues. Germline V gene data show CDR1 as ENHRY and CDR2 as SYGVKD. Trimming stripped 0 bases from V and 11 bases from J, with 13 bases between. Written as DNA, the CDR3 is TGTGCCATCAGTGAGTCGAGGAAAACGAGGCAGTACTTC. This translates into CAISESRKTRQYF.

Concerning this clonotype itself: A much larger clone differs by one base, so this may be a read error. The gene calls are TRBV5-1 and TRBJ2-1; 9 nucleotides agree with TRBD2. Germline CDR1 reads SGHRS; CDR2 reads YFSETQ. This CDR3 has 14 amino acids. The CDR3 sequence: CASSGSGGRNDQFF. The CDR3 nucleotides read TGCGCCAGCAGTGGGAGCGGGGGGCGGAATGATCAGTTCTTC.

The chain employs TRBV7-9 and TRBJ2-1, with 14 bases lining up with TRBD2. V dropped 8 bases and J dropped 2; count of bases not matched to a gene: 14. CDR3 length: 19 residues. Germline V gene sequence: CDR1 SEHNR, CDR2 FQNEAQ (reference sequence). Written as DNA, the CDR3 is TGTGCCAGCCCCGCCCCGGGACTAGCGGGGGCCGATGCCTACAATGAGCAGTTCTTC. Protein: CASPAPGLAGADAYNEQFF.

This clonotype has a single count. The CDR3 here is CASSTQGQPNEKLFF. CDR3 coding DNA: TGTGCCAGCAGTACCCAGGGACAGCCGAATGAAAAACTGTTTTTT. V usage is TRBV2 and J usage is TRBJ1-4; 7 bases are shared with TRBD1. The V and J ends lost 5 bases and 5 bases, in that order; junction bases with no gene match: 8. Per germline, CDR1 SNHLY and CDR2 FYNNEI. There are 15 residues in the CDR3.

This rearrangement joins TRBV29-1 to TRBJ1-4, with TRBD1 identical over 7 bases. Germline V gives CDR1 SQVTM, CDR2 ANQGSEA. The ends lost 4 bases at V and 8 bases at J; junction bases unmatched: 19. This CDR3 is 17 amino acids long. The CDR3 protein is CSVVLRRTGGLGEKLFF. In DNA, the CDR3 is TGCAGCGTTGTATTGCGGCGGACAGGCGGATTGGGGGAAAAACTGTTTTTT.

The rearrangement uses TRBV7-2 and TRBJ1-4; no clear D gene. V lost 1 base and J lost 6, with 12 bases in between. CDR3 size: 15 residues. CDR1 and CDR2 (germline): SGHTA, FQGNSA. CDR3 sequence reads: CASSLGSGVDEKLFF. DNA for the CDR3: TGTGCCAGCAGCTTAGGTTCCGGGGTGGATGAAAAACTGTTTTTT.

This chain uses TRBV6-5 with TRBJ2-5; 8 positions match TRBD1. Germline CDR1 MNHEY, CDR2 SVGAGI. The junction had 17 bases not matched to a gene; V was cut back by 0 bases and J by 11 bases. CDR3 length: 17 amino acids. The CDR3 is CASSYSSGGLTYNEQYF. The CDR3 nucleotides read TGTGCCAGCAGTTACTCTTCAGGGGGCCTGACCTACAATGAGCAGTACTTC.

The V and J genes are TRBV29-1 and TRBJ2-1; D perhaps matches TRBD2 (6 bases). The CDR3 totals 14 residues. Per germline, CDR1 SQVTM and CDR2 ANQGSEA. V gave up 4 bases and J gave up 4 bases, with 14 bases separating them. CDR3 sequence reads: CSVVGPREYNEQFF. DNA of the CDR3: TGCAGCGTTGTGGGGCCCCGGGAGTACAATGAGCAGTTCTTC.